The 14 T cell receptor beta chains below come from one sample, sequenced in a study of T cell clones after liver transplantation. This table comes from immunoSEQ multiplex PCR, and its TCRdb copy is limited to in-frame clones, with some not included. The sample has some 59,000 clones; roughly 70% are singletons. The material sequenced was CD4+ T cells from blood, taken at the 22-month timepoint. These receptors were taken from a human patient who received a liver transplant. Some T cells may be transferred from the graft donor.

This clone came up a few times. The chain carries TRBV5-6 and TRBJ2-3; TRBD1 matches 8 bases. Germline V gene data show CDR1 as SGHDT and CDR2 as YYEEEE. The CDR3 runs 14 residues. The trim removed 3 bases at V and 7 bases at J, leaving 7 bases unmatched. This CDR3 reads CASSSDREVNTQYF. CDR3 bases: TGTGCCAGCAGCTCGGACAGGGAAGTAAATACGCAGTATTTT.

The chain recombines TRBV28 with TRBJ2-7, with TRBD1 matching 7 bases. There are 15 residues in the CDR3. From germline, CDR1 is MDHEN and CDR2 SYDVKM. V dropped 3 bases and J dropped 2; count of bases not matched to a gene: 7. As DNA, the CDR3 is TGTGCCAGCAGTTTTGGACAGGCGATCCCCTACGAGCAGTACTTC. Amino acid sequence: CASSFGQAIPYEQYF. Complete variable domain (other parts from reference TRBV28 and TRBJ2-7): DVKVTQSSRYLVKRTGEKVFLECVQDMDHENMFWYRQDPGLGLRLIYFSYDVKMKEKGDIPEGYSVSREKKERFSLILESASTNQTSMYLCASSFGQAIPYEQYFGPGTRLTVT.

V gene TRBV19 combines with J gene TRBJ2-7; perhaps TRBD2 as D (7 bases). CDR1 and CDR2 (germline): LNHDA, SQIVND (reference sequence). With 3 bases removed from V and 6 bases from J, the gap between germline ends came to 24 bases. The CDR3 is made up of 17 amino acids. The CDR3 DNA reads as TGTGCCAGTAGTATTCGGGGGGCAGGTACGTACGAAACCGAGCAGTACTTC. This encodes CASSIRGAGTYETEQYF.

The chain has TRBV5-5 and TRBJ2-5; D is uncertain. The CDR3 is made up of 14 amino acids. V was pared by 2 bases and J by 7 bases, with 15 bases between. CDR1 is SGHKS and CDR2 is YYEKEE in the germline V gene (reference sequence). CDR3 coding DNA: TGTGCCAGCAGCTTAACAAGTCAGGACGGGACCCAGTACTTC. The encoded protein is CASSLTSQDGTQYF.

The chain employs TRBV5-6 and TRBJ2-5; 9 nucleotides line up with TRBD1. CDR3 length: 16 residues. Germline CDR1 SGHDT, CDR2 YYEEEE. The junction had 8 bases not matched to a gene; V was cut back by 0 bases and J by 5 bases. The CDR3 bases are TGTGCCAGCAGCTTGGAACCGGGACAGGGATTCGAGACCCAGTACTTC. Translation: CASSLEPGQGFETQYF.

By its share, this clone is medium-sized. The chain carries TRBV7-2 and TRBJ2-1, with 10 positions matching TRBD2. Germline values: CDR1 SGHTA, CDR2 FQGNSA. This CDR3 has 15 amino acids. Losses at the gene ends were 5 bases for V and 6 bases for J; bases not matched to a gene: 7. The CDR3 is CASSDKRGGFNEQFF. CDR3 coding DNA: TGTGCCAGCAGCGACAAGCGGGGGGGCTTCAATGAGCAGTTCTTC.

The CDR3 DNA follows: TGCAGTGCTAGTTGGGGGGCCCAGTACTTC. Translation gives CSASWGAQYF. The genes are TRBV20-1 and TRBJ2-5; a possible D gene is TRBD2 (6 bases). Germline CDR1 reads DFQATT; CDR2 reads SNEGSKA (reference sequence). Trimming pared 3 bases from V and 9 bases from J, leaving 8 bases between. The CDR3 is 10 amino acids.

The chain links TRBV5-1 to TRBJ2-7; weak D call: TRBD2 (5 bases). The V gene's germline CDR1 is SGHRS and CDR2 YFSETQ. The germline V and J ends were trimmed by 5 bases and 3 bases, with 18 bases remaining between them. The CDR3 is 15 amino acids. This CDR3 is CASSEEDVGIYEQYF. The CDR3 nucleotides read TGCGCCAGCAGTGAGGAGGATGTCGGAATCTACGAGCAGTACTTC.

The CDR3 spells CASWDRAGGELFF. The CDR3 DNA is TGTGCCAGCTGGGACAGGGCCGGAGGGGAGCTGTTTTTT. The rearrangement joins TRBV2 to TRBJ2-2; 9 positions match TRBD1. V dropped 8 bases and J dropped 8; count of bases not matched to a gene: 6. Per germline, CDR1 SNHLY and CDR2 FYNNEI. The CDR3 sequence is 13 residues long. Full variable domain (missing parts from reference TRBV2 and TRBJ2-2): EPEVTQTPSHQVTQMGQEVILRCVPISNHLYFYWYRQILGQKVEFLVSFYNNEISEKSEIFDDQFSVERPDGSNFTLKIRSTKLEDSAMYFCASWDRAGGELFFGEGSRLTVL.

V and J are TRBV11-2 and TRBJ2-3; TRBD2 is a possible D gene (6 bases). Germline CDR1 and CDR2: SGHAT and FQNNGV. The CDR3 extends over 15 amino acids. Trimming took 5 bases from V and 0 from J, leaving 12 bases between them. This chain's CDR3 is CASSPSVASTDTQYF. CDR3 in DNA: TGTGCCAGCAGCCCTAGCGTTGCTAGCACAGATACGCAGTATTTT.

This clone showed up just a few times. The rearrangement joins TRBV27 to TRBJ1-5; 8 nucleotides match TRBD1. The junction had 12 bases not matched to a gene; V was cut back by 5 bases and J by 0 bases. Looked up from germline, CDR1 is MNHEY and CDR2 is SMNVEV (reference sequence). CDR3 size: 18 residues. The CDR3 DNA is TGTGCCAGCAGTCCAGGACAGGGTTACGAGCATAGCAATCAGCCCCAGCATTTT. The encoded protein is CASSPGQGYEHSNQPQHF.

The J gene is TRBJ2-7, the V gene TRBV6-1, with D perhaps being TRBD1 or TRBD2 (5 bases each). Germline assignment: CDR1 MNHNS and CDR2 SASEGT. There are 15 residues in the CDR3. Trimming left V 6 bases short and J 3 bases short, with 18 bases between. The CDR3 nucleotides read TGTGCCAGCAGGAGGGGCCAGGGCAGGGACTACGAGCAGTACTTC. Translating gives CASRRGQGRDYEQYF.

The chain couples TRBV9 to TRBJ1-2; possible D gene TRBD1, 5 bases. V was clipped by 0 bases and J by 8 bases, with 11 bases between them. Germline values: CDR1 SGDLS, CDR2 YYNGEE. CDR3 length: 13 residues. In DNA, the CDR3 is TGTGCCAGCAGCGTAGAGGGACTCGTCGGCTACACCTTC. Its translation is CASSVEGLVGYTF.

V and J are TRBV7-8 and TRBJ1-4; no clear D gene. The CDR3 contains 18 residues. CDR1 and CDR2 (germline): SGHVS, FQNEAQ. The V end lost 0 bases, the J end lost 6 bases, and 20 bases lay between the germline ends. CDR3 sequence reads: CASSLAVRGGVGHEKLFF. CDR3 bases: TGTGCCAGCAGCTTAGCGGTCCGAGGCGGGGTCGGTCATGAAAAACTGTTTTTT.